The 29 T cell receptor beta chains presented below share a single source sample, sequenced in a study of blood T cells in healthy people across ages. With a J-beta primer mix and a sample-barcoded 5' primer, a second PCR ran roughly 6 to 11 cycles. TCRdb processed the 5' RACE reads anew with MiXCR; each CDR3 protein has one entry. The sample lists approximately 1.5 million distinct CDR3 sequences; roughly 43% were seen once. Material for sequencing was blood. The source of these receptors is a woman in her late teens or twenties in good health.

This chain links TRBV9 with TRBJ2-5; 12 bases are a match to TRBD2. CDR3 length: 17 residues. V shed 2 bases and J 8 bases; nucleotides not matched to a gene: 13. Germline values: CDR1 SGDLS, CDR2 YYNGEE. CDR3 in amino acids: CASSVDRLAGDQATQYF. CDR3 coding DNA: TGTGCCAGCAGCGTCGATAGACTAGCGGGGGACCAAGCTACCCAGTACTTC.

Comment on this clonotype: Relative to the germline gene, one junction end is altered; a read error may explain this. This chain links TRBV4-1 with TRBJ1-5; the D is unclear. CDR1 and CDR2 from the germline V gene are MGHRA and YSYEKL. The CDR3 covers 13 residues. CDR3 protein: CASSQEEGNPRHF. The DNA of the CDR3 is TGCGCCAGCAGCCAAGAGGAGGGAAATCCCCGGCATTTT.

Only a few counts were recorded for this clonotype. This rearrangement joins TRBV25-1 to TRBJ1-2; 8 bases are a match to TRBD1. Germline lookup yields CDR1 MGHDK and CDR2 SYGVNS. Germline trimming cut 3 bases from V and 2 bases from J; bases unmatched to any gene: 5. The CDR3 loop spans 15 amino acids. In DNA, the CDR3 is TGTGCCAGCAGTGACGGACAGGGACGGAACTATGGCTACACCTTC. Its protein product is CASSDGQGRNYGYTF.

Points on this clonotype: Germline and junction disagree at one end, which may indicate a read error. Here the CDR3 DNA reads TGTGCCAGCAGCCCTGGACTAGCGGGAGTCCATGAGCAGTACTTC. Amino acid sequence: CASSPGLAGVHEQYF. The rearrangement joins TRBV5-1 to TRBJ2-5; 13 bases are shared with TRBD2. Germline V gives CDR1 SGHRS, CDR2 YFSETQ. CDR3 length: 15 residues.

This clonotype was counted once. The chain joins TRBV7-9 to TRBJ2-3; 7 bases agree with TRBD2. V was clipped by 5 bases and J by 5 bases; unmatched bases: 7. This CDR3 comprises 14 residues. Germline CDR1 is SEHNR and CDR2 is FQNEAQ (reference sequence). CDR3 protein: CASSAGVAVDTQYF. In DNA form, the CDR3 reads TGTGCCAGCAGCGCGGGAGTAGCGGTAGATACGCAGTATTTT.

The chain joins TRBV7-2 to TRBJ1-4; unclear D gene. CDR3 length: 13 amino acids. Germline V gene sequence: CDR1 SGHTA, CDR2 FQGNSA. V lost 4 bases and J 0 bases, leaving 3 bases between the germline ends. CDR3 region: CASSSSTNEKLFF. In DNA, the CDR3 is TGTGCCAGCAGCTCCTCAACTAATGAAAAACTGTTTTTT.

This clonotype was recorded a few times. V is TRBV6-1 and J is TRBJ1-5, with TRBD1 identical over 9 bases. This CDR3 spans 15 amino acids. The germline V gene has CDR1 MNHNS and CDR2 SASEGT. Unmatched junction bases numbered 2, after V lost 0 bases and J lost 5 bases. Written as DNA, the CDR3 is TGTGCCAGCAGTGAAGCCCGGACAGGGGATCAGCCCCAGCATTTT. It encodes CASSEARTGDQPQHF.

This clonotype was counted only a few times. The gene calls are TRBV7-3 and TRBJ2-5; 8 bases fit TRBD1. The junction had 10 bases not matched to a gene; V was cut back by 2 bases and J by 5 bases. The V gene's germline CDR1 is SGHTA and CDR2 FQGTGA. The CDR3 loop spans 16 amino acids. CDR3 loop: CASSLLPGQVRETQYF. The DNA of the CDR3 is TGTGCCAGCAGCTTACTACCGGGACAGGTCCGGGAGACCCAGTACTTC.

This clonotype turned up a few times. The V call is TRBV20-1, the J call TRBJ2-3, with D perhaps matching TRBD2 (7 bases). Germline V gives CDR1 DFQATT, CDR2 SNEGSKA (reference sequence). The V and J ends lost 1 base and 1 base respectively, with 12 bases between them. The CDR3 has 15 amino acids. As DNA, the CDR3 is TGCAGTGCTAGAGGAGGCGGGGGCCGCACAGATACGCAGTATTTT. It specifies CSARGGGGRTDTQYF.

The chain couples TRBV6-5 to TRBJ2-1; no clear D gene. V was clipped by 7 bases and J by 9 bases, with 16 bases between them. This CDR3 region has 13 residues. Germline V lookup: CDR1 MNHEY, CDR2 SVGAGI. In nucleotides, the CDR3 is TGTGCCAGCACCTACGCTGGCGGTCTTGAGCAGTTCTTC. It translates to CASTYAGGLEQFF.

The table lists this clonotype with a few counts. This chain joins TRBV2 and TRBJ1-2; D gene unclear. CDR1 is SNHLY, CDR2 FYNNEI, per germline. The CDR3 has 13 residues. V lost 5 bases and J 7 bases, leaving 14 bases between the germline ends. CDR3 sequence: CASSLEALPGYTF. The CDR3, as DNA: TGTGCCAGCAGTCTAGAAGCTCTGCCTGGCTACACCTTC.

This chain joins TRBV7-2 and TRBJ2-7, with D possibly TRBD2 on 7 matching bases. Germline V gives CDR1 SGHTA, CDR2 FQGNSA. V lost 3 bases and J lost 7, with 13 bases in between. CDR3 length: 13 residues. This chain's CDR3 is CASSLGRDNEQYF. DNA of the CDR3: TGTGCCAGCAGCTTGGGGAGGGACAATGAGCAGTACTTC.

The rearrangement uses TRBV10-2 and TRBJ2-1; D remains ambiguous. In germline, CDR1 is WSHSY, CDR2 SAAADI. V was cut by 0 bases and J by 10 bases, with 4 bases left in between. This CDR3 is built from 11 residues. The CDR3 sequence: CASSESEEQFF. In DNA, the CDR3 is TGCGCCAGCAGTGAGTCGGAGGAGCAGTTCTTC.

The CDR3: CSVEGDKSSYNEQFF. The CDR3 DNA reads as TGCAGCGTTGAAGGGGATAAGAGCTCCTACAATGAGCAGTTCTTC. The chain joins TRBV29-1 to TRBJ2-1; D is uncertain. CDR1 and CDR2 from the germline V gene are SQVTM and ANQGSEA. This CDR3 spans 15 amino acids. V dropped 1 base and J dropped 0 bases, with 10 bases sitting between them.

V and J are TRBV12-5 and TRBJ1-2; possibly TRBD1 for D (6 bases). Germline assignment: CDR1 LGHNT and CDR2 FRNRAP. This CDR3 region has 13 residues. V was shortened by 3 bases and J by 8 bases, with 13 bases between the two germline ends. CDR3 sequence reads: CASGFGGLGGYTF. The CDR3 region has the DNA TGTGCTAGTGGTTTCGGGGGGCTTGGGGGCTACACCTTC.

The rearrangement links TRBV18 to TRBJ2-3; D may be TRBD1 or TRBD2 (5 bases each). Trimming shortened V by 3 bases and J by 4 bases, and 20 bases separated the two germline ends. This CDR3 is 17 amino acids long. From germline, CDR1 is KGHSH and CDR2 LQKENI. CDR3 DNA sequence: TGTGCCAGCTCACCCTCGTTGGGGCCCGCGGGTTCAGATACGCAGTATTTT. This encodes CASSPSLGPAGSDTQYF.

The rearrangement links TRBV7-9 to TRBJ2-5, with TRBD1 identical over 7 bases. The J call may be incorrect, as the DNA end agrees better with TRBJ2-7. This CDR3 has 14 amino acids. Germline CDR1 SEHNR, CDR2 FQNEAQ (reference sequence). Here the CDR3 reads CASSIRGQTYEQYF. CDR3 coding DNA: TGTGCCAGCAGCATCCGGGGACAGACCTACGAGCAGTACTTC.

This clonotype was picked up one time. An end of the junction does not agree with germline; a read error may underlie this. The CDR3 bases are TGTACCAGCAGTTCATATCAGGGGCTTCAGCCCCAGCATTTT. Its protein product is CTSSSYQGLQPQHF. This rearrangement joins TRBV12-3 or TRBV12-4 to TRBJ1-5; TRBD1 might be the D (6 bases). The CDR3 contains 14 residues.

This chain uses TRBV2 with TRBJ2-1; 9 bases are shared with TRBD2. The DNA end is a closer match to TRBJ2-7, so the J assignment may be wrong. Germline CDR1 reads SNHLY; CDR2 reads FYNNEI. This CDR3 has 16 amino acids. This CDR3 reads CASTASGDNSYNEQYF. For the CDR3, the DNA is TGTGCCAGCACGGCTAGCGGGGATAACTCCTACAATGAGCAGTACTTC.

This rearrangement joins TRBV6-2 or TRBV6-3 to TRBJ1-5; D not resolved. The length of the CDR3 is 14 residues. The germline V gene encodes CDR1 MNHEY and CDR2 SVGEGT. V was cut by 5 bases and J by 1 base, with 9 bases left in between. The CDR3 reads CASSRYDSNQPQHF. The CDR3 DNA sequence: TGTGCCAGCAGTCGTTACGACAGCAATCAGCCCCAGCATTTT.

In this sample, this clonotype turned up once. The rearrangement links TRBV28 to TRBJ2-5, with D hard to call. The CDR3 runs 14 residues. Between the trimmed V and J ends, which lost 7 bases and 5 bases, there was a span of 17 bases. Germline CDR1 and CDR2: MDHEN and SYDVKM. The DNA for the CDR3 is TGTGCCAGCACCCTCACTCGGGTTTGGGAGACCCAGTACTTC. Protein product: CASTLTRVWETQYF.

CDR3: CASSRSGYDEQYF. The CDR3, as DNA: TGTGCCAGCAGTAGGAGCGGGTACGACGAGCAGTACTTC. The V and J genes are TRBV6-5 and TRBJ2-5, with TRBD2 as a possible D gene (6 bases). The better agreement between TRBJ2-7 and the DNA end casts doubt on the J call. The CDR3 contains 13 residues. Per germline, CDR1 MNHEY and CDR2 SVGAGI.

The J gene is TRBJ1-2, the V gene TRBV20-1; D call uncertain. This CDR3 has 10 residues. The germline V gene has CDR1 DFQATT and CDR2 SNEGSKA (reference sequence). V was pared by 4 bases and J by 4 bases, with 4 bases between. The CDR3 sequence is CSANPYGYTF. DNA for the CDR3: TGCAGTGCTAACCCCTATGGCTACACCTTC.

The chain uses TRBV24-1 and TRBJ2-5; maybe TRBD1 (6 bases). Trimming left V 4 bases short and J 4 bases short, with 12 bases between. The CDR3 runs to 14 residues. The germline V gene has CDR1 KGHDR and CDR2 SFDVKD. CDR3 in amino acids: CATSEQGYRETQYF. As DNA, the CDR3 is TGTGCCACCAGTGAGCAGGGGTACCGAGAGACCCAGTACTTC.

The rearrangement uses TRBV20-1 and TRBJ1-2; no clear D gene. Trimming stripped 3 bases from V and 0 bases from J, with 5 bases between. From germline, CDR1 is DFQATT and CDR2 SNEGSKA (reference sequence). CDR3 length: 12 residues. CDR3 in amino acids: CSASASNYGYTF. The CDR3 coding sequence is TGCAGTGCTAGTGCCTCTAACTATGGCTACACCTTC.

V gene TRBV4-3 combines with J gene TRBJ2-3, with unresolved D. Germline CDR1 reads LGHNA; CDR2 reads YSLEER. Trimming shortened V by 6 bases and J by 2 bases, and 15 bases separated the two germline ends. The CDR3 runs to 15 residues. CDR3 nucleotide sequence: TGCGCCAGCAGACCCGCCCTGGGTGACACAGATACGCAGTATTTT. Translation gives CASRPALGDTDTQYF.

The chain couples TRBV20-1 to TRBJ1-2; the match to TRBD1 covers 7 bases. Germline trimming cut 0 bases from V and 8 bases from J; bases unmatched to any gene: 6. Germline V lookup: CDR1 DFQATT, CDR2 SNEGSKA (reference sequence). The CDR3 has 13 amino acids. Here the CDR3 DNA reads TGCAGTGCTAGAGAGGGGACAGTTGCGGGCTACACCTTC. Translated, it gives CSAREGTVAGYTF.

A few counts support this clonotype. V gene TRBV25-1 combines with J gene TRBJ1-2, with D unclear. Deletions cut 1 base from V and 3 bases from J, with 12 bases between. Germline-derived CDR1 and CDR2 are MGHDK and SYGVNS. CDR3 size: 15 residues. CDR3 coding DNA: TGTGCCAGCAGTGAATCTCAAGTAATTGACTATGGCTACACCTTC. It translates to CASSESQVIDYGYTF.

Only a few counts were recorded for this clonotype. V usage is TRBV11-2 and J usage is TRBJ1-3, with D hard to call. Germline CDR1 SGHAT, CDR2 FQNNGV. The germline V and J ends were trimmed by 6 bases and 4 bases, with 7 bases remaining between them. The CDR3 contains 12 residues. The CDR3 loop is CASRPMGNTIYF. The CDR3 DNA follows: TGTGCCAGCAGGCCAATGGGAAACACCATATATTTT.